The 18 T cell receptor beta chains presented below share a single source sample, sequenced in a study of cytomegalovirus exposure and HLA in healthy donors. The repertoire was sequenced with immunoSEQ multiplex PCR; TCRdb's copy has only in-frame clones and lacks some. The sample holds 45,000 to 55,000 clones; just over 85% are singletons and the top ten take under 7%. The material sequenced was PBMCs. The origin of the receptors is a woman aged 25 to 39 in good health and CMV-seronegative.

As for this clone: An end of the junction does not agree with germline; a read error may underlie this. The chain carries TRBV11-3 and TRBJ2-1, with 15 bases aligning to TRBD2. Germline values: CDR1 SGHNT, CDR2 YENEEA. This CDR3 has 17 amino acids. CDR3 residues: CASSLTGLAGGNNEQFF. In DNA form, the CDR3 reads TGCGCCAGCAGCTTAACGGGACTAGCGGGAGGTAACAATGAGCAGTTCTTC.

V usage is TRBV7-2 and J usage is TRBJ1-4; TRBD1 aligns across 8 bases. Trimming at V came to 5 bases and at J to 7 bases, leaving 12 bases not matched to a gene. The CDR3 covers 16 residues. The germline V gene has CDR1 SGHTA and CDR2 FQGNSA. The CDR3 nucleotides are TGTGCCAGCAGCCCTAAAATAGCAGGGGGCGGTGAAAAACTGTTTTTT. It specifies CASSPKIAGGGEKLFF.

This clone was detected once. V usage is TRBV28 and J usage is TRBJ1-1, with D possibly matching TRBD1 (5 bases). Germline V gene data show CDR1 as MDHEN and CDR2 as SYDVKM. Trimming cost V 6 bases and J 1 base, with 12 bases left between them. The CDR3 runs 14 residues. The CDR3 loop reads CASRPRVGNTEAFF. DNA of the CDR3: TGTGCCAGCAGGCCCAGGGTGGGGAACACTGAAGCTTTCTTT.

The chain joins TRBV9 to TRBJ2-7; the D is unclear. CDR1 and CDR2 from the germline V gene are SGDLS and YYNGEE. Trimming removed 0 bases from V and 1 base from J, with 20 bases in between. The CDR3 totals 18 residues. The CDR3 spells CASSVGREWAGRSYEQYF. In DNA form, the CDR3 reads TGTGCCAGCAGCGTAGGGCGCGAGTGGGCAGGCAGATCCTACGAGCAGTACTTC.

The rearrangement links TRBV18 to TRBJ2-1; a weak D match, TRBD1 (6 bases). Trimming removed 0 bases from V and 3 bases from J, with 12 bases in between. The CDR3 is made up of 16 amino acids. Germline CDR1 is KGHSH and CDR2 is LQKENI. CDR3 DNA sequence: TGTGCCAGCTCACCACCCTCTGACAGGTACTACAATGAGCAGTTCTTC. Its translation: CASSPPSDRYYNEQFF. The whole variable domain, filled in from reference TRBV18 and TRBJ2-1, reads NAGVMQNPRHLVRRRGQEARLRCSPMKGHSHVYWYRQLPEEGLKFMVYLQKENIIDESGMPKERFSAEFPKEGPSILRIQQVVRGDSAAYFCASSPPSDRYYNEQFFGPGTRLTVL.

The V gene is TRBV27, the J gene TRBJ1-2; D is uncertain. From germline, CDR1 is MNHEY and CDR2 SMNVEV (reference sequence). The CDR3 is made up of 15 amino acids. Trimming pared 0 bases from V and 4 bases from J, leaving 12 bases between. The CDR3 region is CASSLSALSAYGYTF. The CDR3 coding sequence is TGTGCCAGCAGTTTATCGGCCCTCTCTGCCTATGGCTACACCTTC.

V and J are TRBV28 and TRBJ2-6; D uncertain. The germline CDR1 and CDR2 sequences are MDHEN and SYDVKM. Trimming pared 11 bases from V and 1 base from J, leaving 9 bases between. The CDR3 extends over 13 amino acids. The CDR3 region is CAARSSGANVLTF. The CDR3 region has the DNA TGTGCCGCCAGGTCGTCTGGGGCCAACGTCCTGACTTTC.

The chain has TRBV5-4 and TRBJ2-7; TRBD2 aligns across 7 bases. The trim removed 3 bases at V and 0 bases at J, leaving 3 bases unmatched. The CDR3 extends over 14 amino acids. CDR1 and CDR2 from the germline V gene are SGHNT and YYREEE (reference sequence). As DNA, the CDR3 is TGTGCCAGCAGCTCTACTAGCGACTCCTACGAGCAGTACTTC. It codes for CASSSTSDSYEQYF.

The chain links TRBV29-1 to TRBJ1-1, with D possibly TRBD1 on 6 matching bases. Trimming took off 3 bases at V and 7 bases at J, with 21 bases between the two ends. The CDR3 extends over 15 amino acids. Germline CDR1 SQVTM, CDR2 ANQGSEA. This chain's CDR3 is CSVDRQASNSFEAFF. Here the CDR3 DNA reads TGCAGCGTTGATCGACAGGCCAGTAACTCTTTTGAAGCTTTCTTT.

The gene calls are TRBV5-1 and TRBJ2-3, with 7 bases fitting TRBD1. The CDR3 totals 15 residues. The germline V gene has CDR1 SGHRS and CDR2 YFSETQ. Unmatched junction bases numbered 3, after V lost 0 bases and J lost 2 bases. CDR3 sequence reads: CASSLEGGPTDTQYF. CDR3 DNA: TGCGCCAGCAGCTTGGAAGGGGGCCCCACAGATACGCAGTATTTT.

V and J are TRBV28 and TRBJ2-7; a weak D match, TRBD1 (6 bases). The CDR3 covers 14 residues. CDR1 and CDR2 from the germline V gene are MDHEN and SYDVKM. Trimming took 7 bases from V and 2 from J, leaving 15 bases between them. The CDR3: CASIPWGHPYEQYF. The CDR3 DNA reads as TGTGCCAGCATTCCATGGGGACACCCCTACGAGCAGTACTTC. Drawing the rest from reference TRBV28 and TRBJ2-7, the complete variable domain is DVKVTQSSRYLVKRTGEKVFLECVQDMDHENMFWYRQDPGLGLRLIYFSYDVKMKEKGDIPEGYSVSREKKERFSLILESASTNQTSMYLCASIPWGHPYEQYFGPGTRLTVT.

The sample holds a few counts of this clone. The chain links TRBV5-1 to TRBJ2-1; D gene ambiguous. V was pared by 1 base and J by 3 bases, with 14 bases between. Per germline, CDR1 SGHRS and CDR2 YFSETQ. CDR3 size: 16 residues. CDR3 region: CASSLSPSSYYNEQFF. In nucleotides, the CDR3 is TGCGCCAGCAGCTTGAGTCCGTCCTCCTACTACAATGAGCAGTTCTTC.

In the case of this clone: A junction boundary mismatches the germline segment, possibly from a read error. V gene TRBV11-3 combines with J gene TRBJ2-3; 7 bases match TRBD2. This CDR3 has 17 amino acids. CDR1 SGHNT and CDR2 YENEEA come from the germline V gene. DNA of the CDR3: TGCGCCAGCAGTCGGGCCTATAGCGGGTCGGGAGCAGATACGCAGTATTTT. It is translated as CASSRAYSGSGADTQYF.

This rearrangement joins TRBV2 to TRBJ2-3; TRBD2 agrees at 8 bases. Germline loops: CDR1 SNHLY, CDR2 FYNNEI. With 2 bases clipped from V and 1 base from J, the junction kept 8 bases outside the gene matches. CDR3 length: 17 residues. CDR3 residues: CASSERLAGGRTDTQYF. CDR3 bases: TGTGCCAGCAGTGAACGGTTGGCGGGAGGACGCACAGATACGCAGTATTTT.

The chain combines TRBV28 with TRBJ2-1, with 13 positions matching TRBD2. Germline values: CDR1 MDHEN, CDR2 SYDVKM. The CDR3 runs 16 residues. The trim removed 6 bases at V and 8 bases at J, leaving 10 bases unmatched. The DNA of the CDR3 is TGTGCCAGCAGCAACCTACTAGCGGGAGGGCCTGATGAGCAGTTCTTC. Protein sequence: CASSNLLAGGPDEQFF.

The chain combines TRBV20-1 with TRBJ2-3, with D uncertain. CDR3 length equals 11 residues. The V and J ends lost 3 bases and 3 bases respectively, with 4 bases between them. Looked up from germline, CDR1 is DFQATT and CDR2 is SNEGSKA (reference sequence). The DNA of the CDR3 is TGCAGTGCTAGCCCGACAGATACGCAGTATTTT. Its protein is CSASPTDTQYF.

The gene calls are TRBV19 and TRBJ2-5, with TRBD2 matching 9 bases. CDR1 is LNHDA, CDR2 SQIVND, per germline (reference sequence). This CDR3 is 16 amino acids long. V lost 3 bases and J lost 5; bases outside the gene matches: 10. CDR3 protein: CASSIRAGGPGETQYF. The CDR3 bases are TGTGCCAGTAGTATCAGGGCGGGAGGGCCGGGGGAGACCCAGTACTTC.

This sequence joins TRBV5-8 and TRBJ1-5; possible D gene TRBD1, 5 bases. V was clipped by 1 base and J by 6 bases, with 14 bases between them. The CDR3 runs to 15 residues. CDR1 and CDR2 (germline): SGHTS, YDEGEE. The DNA for the CDR3 is TGTGCCAGCAGCTTGAATCAGGGTCGGATTCAGCCCCAGCATTTT. Its protein product is CASSLNQGRIQPQHF.